This is a list of T cell receptor beta chains from one sample in a study of cytomegalovirus exposure and HLA in healthy donors. Here immunoSEQ multiplex PCR was the method, and the copy in TCRdb shows in-frame clones only, minus some. The table records 100,000 to 150,000 clones, 75% to 85% of them present only once. Sequenced sample: PBMCs. Source of these receptors: a woman aged 35 to 49 in good health and CMV-seropositive. Both conserved end residues are part of each CDR3. The D gene is left open where the match is weak. Expanded clones get a size class; other rows say once, few or many, or leave the size out.

J gene: TRBJ2-2
clone size: few
V gene: TRBV7-8
D gene: TRBD1
CDR3 protein: CASSFTRRQGARRDRLFF

J gene: TRBJ1-1
clone size: .
V gene: TRBV6-5
D gene: TRBD1
CDR3 protein: CASRDRAVSEAFF

J gene: TRBJ1-6
clone size: .
V gene: TRBV30
D gene: .
CDR3 protein: CAWSVDSNSPLHF

J gene: TRBJ2-7
clone size: .
V gene: TRBV6-6
D gene: .
CDR3 protein: CASSYSGQDYEQYF

J gene: TRBJ2-2
clone size: .
V gene: TRBV7-3
D gene: .
CDR3 protein: CASSWAKDTGELFF

J gene: TRBJ2-2
clone size: .
V gene: TRBV11-2
D gene: TRBD2
CDR3 protein: CASTSGLHNTGELFF

J gene: TRBJ2-1
clone size: .
V gene: TRBV11-2
D gene: TRBD2
CDR3 protein: CASSLAASGGANEQFF

J gene: TRBJ1-6
clone size: once
V gene: TRBV25-1
D gene: .
CDR3 protein: CASTPGGSPLHF

J gene: .
clone size: .
V gene: TRBV4-2
D gene: TRBD2
CDR3 protein: CASSQEGGGTGEQYF

J gene: TRBJ1-4
clone size: .
V gene: TRBV2
D gene: .
CDR3 protein: CASRTGSTNEKLFF

J gene: TRBJ2-7
clone size: .
V gene: TRBV18
D gene: TRBD1
CDR3 protein: CASSQGTGEPYEQYF

J gene: TRBJ2-7
clone size: .
V gene: TRBV9
D gene: .
CDR3 protein: CASSRGHALSYEQYF

J gene: TRBJ1-4
clone size: few
V gene: TRBV5-1
D gene: TRBD1
CDR3 protein: CASSLAGTDEKLFF

J gene: TRBJ2-7
clone size: .
V gene: TRBV5-6
D gene: TRBD1
CDR3 protein: CASSLARDRSSYEQYF

J gene: TRBJ2-6
clone size: .
V gene: TRBV5-1
D gene: .
CDR3 protein: CASSWRSGGANVLTF

J gene: TRBJ1-2
clone size: .
V gene: TRBV6-6
D gene: .
CDR3 protein: CASSLSQVQYGYTF

J gene: TRBJ1-1
clone size: few
V gene: TRBV5-1
D gene: .
CDR3 protein: CASSLETGQFHTEAFF

J gene: TRBJ2-7
clone size: .
V gene: TRBV27
D gene: TRBD1
CDR3 protein: CASSYRGLLDRDPYEQYF

J gene: TRBJ1-1
clone size: .
V gene: TRBV28
D gene: .
CDR3 protein: CASSLGGGEAFF

J gene: TRBJ2-4
clone size: .
V gene: TRBV12-5
D gene: TRBD2
CDR3 protein: CASAFGLAIAKNIQYF

J gene: TRBJ2-1
clone size: .
V gene: TRBV2
D gene: .
CDR3 protein: CASSELADYSFF

J gene: TRBJ2-3
clone size: .
V gene: TRBV19
D gene: .
CDR3 protein: CASSILTADTQYF

J gene: TRBJ1-2
clone size: .
V gene: TRBV7-9
D gene: TRBD1
CDR3 protein: CASSLREQGGYTF

J gene: TRBJ2-1
clone size: .
V gene: TRBV1
D gene: .
CDR3 protein: CTSSLRGMGYNEQFF

J gene: TRBJ1-1
clone size: .
V gene: TRBV5-6
D gene: .
CDR3 protein: CASSLEYRRVEAFF

J gene: TRBJ1-1
clone size: .
V gene: TRBV5-3
D gene: TRBD1
CDR3 protein: CARSHTPRGQNDTEAFF

J gene: TRBJ2-5
clone size: .
V gene: TRBV27
D gene: .
CDR3 protein: CASSLYVSGSQYF

J gene: TRBJ1-1
clone size: .
V gene: TRBV4-1
D gene: .
CDR3 protein: CASSQPQGRAAFF

J gene: TRBJ1-2
clone size: .
V gene: TRBV6-6
D gene: TRBD1
CDR3 protein: CASSPPGQGGGYTF

J gene: TRBJ1-1
clone size: .
V gene: TRBV9
D gene: TRBD1
CDR3 protein: CASSVTTLGQGVGSEAFF

J gene: TRBJ2-3
clone size: .
V gene: TRBV7-9
D gene: .
CDR3 protein: CASSSVTDTQYF

J gene: TRBJ1-1
clone size: .
V gene: TRBV10-3
D gene: TRBD1
CDR3 protein: CAISEGARGLGTEAFF

J gene: TRBJ2-5
clone size: once
V gene: TRBV7-6
D gene: TRBD1
CDR3 protein: CASRSTGWMETQYF

J gene: TRBJ1-1
clone size: .
V gene: TRBV5-6
D gene: .
CDR3 protein: CASSPSFSGSEAFF

J gene: TRBJ2-5
clone size: .
V gene: TRBV30
D gene: .
CDR3 protein: CAWSVSFGETQYF

J gene: TRBJ1-1
clone size: .
V gene: TRBV27
D gene: .
CDR3 protein: CASSPGGMNTEAFF

J gene: TRBJ1-1
clone size: .
V gene: TRBV25-1
D gene: .
CDR3 protein: CASSEQNTEAFF

J gene: TRBJ1-1
clone size: few
V gene: TRBV19
D gene: TRBD1
CDR3 protein: CATRDRGMNTEAFF

J gene: TRBJ1-5
clone size: once
V gene: TRBV27
D gene: TRBD1
CDR3 protein: CASSYRGNNQPQHF

J gene: TRBJ2-5
clone size: .
V gene: TRBV27
D gene: TRBD1
CDR3 protein: CATSTPGGRQETQYF

J gene: TRBJ2-3
clone size: .
V gene: TRBV9
D gene: .
CDR3 protein: CASSVSGGPSTDTQYF

J gene: TRBJ2-5
clone size: .
V gene: TRBV19
D gene: TRBD1
CDR3 protein: CASSIIGQGGETQYF

J gene: TRBJ2-3
clone size: .
V gene: TRBV11-2
D gene: TRBD2
CDR3 protein: CASSLTLAGERMVADTQYF

J gene: TRBJ1-5
clone size: .
V gene: TRBV19
D gene: TRBD1
CDR3 protein: CASGTGTGTGSQHF

J gene: TRBJ1-2
clone size: few
V gene: TRBV15
D gene: .
CDR3 protein: CATSRDERCVYTF

J gene: TRBJ1-2
clone size: .
V gene: TRBV6-5
D gene: .
CDR3 protein: CASSYEQIPNYGYTF

J gene: TRBJ2-3
clone size: .
V gene: TRBV9
D gene: TRBD2
CDR3 protein: CASSVSGRIGDTQYF

J gene: TRBJ2-7
clone size: .
V gene: TRBV6-1
D gene: TRBD1
CDR3 protein: CASSRTGDYEQYF

J gene: TRBJ2-1
clone size: .
V gene: TRBV19
D gene: TRBD2
CDR3 protein: CASSPFQAGAGNEQFF